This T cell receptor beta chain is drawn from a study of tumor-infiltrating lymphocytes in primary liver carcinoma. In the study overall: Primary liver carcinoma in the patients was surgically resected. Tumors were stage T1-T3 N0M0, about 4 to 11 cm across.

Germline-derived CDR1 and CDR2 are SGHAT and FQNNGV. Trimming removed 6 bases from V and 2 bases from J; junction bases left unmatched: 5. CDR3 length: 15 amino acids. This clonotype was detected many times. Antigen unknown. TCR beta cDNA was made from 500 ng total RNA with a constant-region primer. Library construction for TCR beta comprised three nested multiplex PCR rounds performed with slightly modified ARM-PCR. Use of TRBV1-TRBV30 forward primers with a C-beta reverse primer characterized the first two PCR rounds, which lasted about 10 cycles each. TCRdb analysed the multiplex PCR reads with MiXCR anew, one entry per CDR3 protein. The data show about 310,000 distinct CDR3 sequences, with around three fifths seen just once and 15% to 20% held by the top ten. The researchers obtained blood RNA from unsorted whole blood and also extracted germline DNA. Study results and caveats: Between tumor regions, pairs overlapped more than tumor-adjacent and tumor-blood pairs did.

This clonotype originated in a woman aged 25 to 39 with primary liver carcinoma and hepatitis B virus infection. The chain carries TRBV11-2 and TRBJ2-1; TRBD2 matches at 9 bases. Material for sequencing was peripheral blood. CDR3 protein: CASSPSGVTYNEQFF. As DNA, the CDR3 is TGTGCCAGCAGTCCTAGCGGGGTGACCTACAATGAGCAGTTCTTC.